The 21 T cell receptor beta chains below all came from one sample that was sequenced in a study of OX40 agonist ivuxolimab in advanced cancers. TCRdb's table, derived via immunoSEQ multiplex PCR, lists solely in-frame clones and lacks some. The table lists about 80,000 clones, about 86% of them singletons. The sequencing here drew on CD4+ or CD8+ T cells sorted from blood, taken in a trial of the OX40 agonist ivuxolimab. The receptors shown here come from an adult with an advanced solid tumor such as melanoma, head and neck, liver or kidney cancer.

The J gene is TRBJ1-1, the V gene TRBV30, with D possibly matching TRBD1 (5 bases). Germline CDR1 is GTSNPN and CDR2 is SVGIG (reference sequence). Trimming stripped 4 bases from V and 0 bases from J, with 12 bases between. The CDR3 totals 14 residues. The CDR3 DNA reads TGTGCCTGGACCCCCGGGACGGTGAACACTGAAGCTTTCTTT. Translating it yields CAWTPGTVNTEAFF.

The chain combines TRBV5-3 with TRBJ1-2; TRBD1 matches at 9 bases. TRBV5-3 is designated an ORF whose function remains uncertain. The CDR3 contains 16 residues. Trimming at V came to 1 base and at J to 6 bases, leaving 10 bases not matched to a gene. CDR3 amino acids: CARSLPAYRGQNGYTF. The CDR3 DNA reads as TGTGCCAGAAGCTTGCCTGCCTACAGGGGGCAGAATGGCTACACCTTC.

The J gene is TRBJ1-3, the V gene TRBV5-5; weak D call: TRBD1 (5 bases). CDR3 length: 14 residues. The V gene lost 3 bases and the J gene lost 3 bases, with 10 bases spanning the gap. From germline, CDR1 is SGHKS and CDR2 YYEKEE (reference sequence). The chain's CDR3 is CASSWQGSGNTIYF. The CDR3 nucleotides are TGTGCCAGCAGCTGGCAGGGAAGTGGAAACACCATATATTTT.

The chain links TRBV2 to TRBJ2-7; 7 bases agree with TRBD1. CDR1 and CDR2 from the germline V gene are SNHLY and FYNNEI. The CDR3 is 12 residues long. Trimming at V came to 11 bases and at J to 2 bases, leaving 6 bases not matched to a gene. In DNA, the CDR3 is TGTGCCCCAGGGACAGACCCCTACGAGCAGTACTTC. Translating gives CAPGTDPYEQYF.

On this clone: Other DNA sequences in this specimen translate into the identical CDR3. The chain has TRBV7-9 and TRBJ2-5, with D tentatively TRBD2 (6 bases). This CDR3 is built from 13 residues. Germline V gene lookup returns CDR1 SEHNR and CDR2 FQNEAQ (reference sequence). V was shortened by 0 bases and J by 4 bases, with 6 bases between the two germline ends. The CDR3 DNA reads as TGTGCCAGCAGCTTAGCGGGGGGAGAGACCCAGTACTTC. Translation gives CASSLAGGETQYF.

The chain combines TRBV18 with TRBJ2-7; 13 bases map to TRBD2. In germline, CDR1 is KGHSH, CDR2 LQKENI. V was clipped by 6 bases and J by 5 bases; unmatched bases: 4. This CDR3 spans 14 amino acids. The CDR3 sequence is CASSTSGGADEQYF. The CDR3 nucleotides read TGTGCCAGCTCCACTAGCGGGGGGGCGGACGAGCAGTACTTC.

The chain uses TRBV6-4 and TRBJ2-3; 13 bases line up with TRBD2. The germline V gene encodes CDR1 MRHNA and CDR2 SNTAGT. The V and J ends lost 6 bases and 0 bases, in that order; junction bases with no gene match: 9. The CDR3 consists of 18 residues. This chain's CDR3 is CASSETSGGILSTDTQYF. The CDR3 DNA follows: TGTGCCAGCAGCGAGACTAGCGGGGGGATTCTAAGCACAGATACGCAGTATTTT.

The chain employs TRBV9 and TRBJ1-1; D is unresolved. The germline V and J ends were trimmed by 3 bases and 1 base, with 7 bases remaining between them. CDR1 and CDR2 (germline): SGDLS, YYNGEE. CDR3 length: 13 amino acids. CDR3 nucleotide sequence: TGTGCCAGCAGCGCCCCCGGGAACACTGAAGCTTTCTTT. As protein: CASSAPGNTEAFF.

The V call is TRBV5-4, the J call TRBJ1-4; 7 bases align to TRBD1. Losses at the gene ends were 4 bases for V and 4 bases for J; bases not matched to a gene: 1. CDR3 size: 13 residues. Per germline, CDR1 SGHNT and CDR2 YYREEE (reference sequence). The CDR3 here is CASSRQGNEKLFF. CDR3 nucleotides: TGTGCCAGCAGCCGACAGGGTAATGAAAAACTGTTTTTT.

V gene TRBV6-1 combines with J gene TRBJ1-3; D not certain. V dropped 1 base and J dropped 0 bases, with 7 bases sitting between them. The CDR3 sequence is 15 residues long. CDR1 is MNHNS and CDR2 is SASEGT in the germline V gene. The DNA of the CDR3 is TGTGCCAGCAGTGAAGGTTCTTTCTCTGGAAACACCATATATTTT. Protein product: CASSEGSFSGNTIYF.

This clone appeared once. V is TRBV18 and J is TRBJ1-1; D gene unclear. The CDR3 sequence is 13 residues long. The ends were cut back, 5 bases at V and 3 bases at J, with 10 bases in the middle. From germline, CDR1 is KGHSH and CDR2 LQKENI. The DNA of the CDR3 is TGTGCCAGCTCAGACCAAGAAGACACTGAAGCTTTCTTT. Translating gives CASSDQEDTEAFF.

The CDR3 here is CSAGQGARVYGYTF. CDR3 nucleotide sequence: TGCAGCGCAGGACAGGGGGCGCGGGTGTATGGCTACACCTTC. This chain uses TRBV29-1 with TRBJ1-2; 11 bases are shared with TRBD1. The V gene's germline CDR1 is SQVTM and CDR2 ANQGSEA. With 7 bases clipped from V and 5 bases from J, the junction kept 9 bases outside the gene matches. The CDR3 is made up of 14 amino acids.

The chain uses TRBV2 and TRBJ1-1; 11 positions match TRBD1. The junction had 0 bases not matched to a gene; V was cut back by 6 bases and J by 6 bases. The CDR3 extends over 12 amino acids. Germline loops: CDR1 SNHLY, CDR2 FYNNEI. CDR3: CASRDRGPEAFF. CDR3 bases: TGTGCCAGCAGGGACAGGGGGCCTGAAGCTTTCTTT.

CDR3 DNA sequence: TGTGCCAGCAGCTCCCAGCAGGGGCTATTGAACACTGAAGCTTTCTTT. Amino acids: CASSSQQGLLNTEAFF. The rearrangement joins TRBV7-6 to TRBJ1-1; the D gene is possibly TRBD1 (6 bases). Germline CDR1 reads SGHVS; CDR2 reads FNYEAQ. This CDR3 is built from 16 residues. Trimming pared 4 bases from V and 0 bases from J, leaving 15 bases between.

In this sample, this clone turned up once. J is TRBJ2-1 and V is TRBV4-3, with 11 bases identical to TRBD2. Germline-derived CDR1 and CDR2 are LGHNA and YSLEER. This CDR3 contains 16 residues. Trimming cost V 0 bases and J 6 bases; bases outside gene matches: 4. The CDR3 sequence: CASSQERLAGGNEQFF. In nucleotides, the CDR3 is TGCGCCAGCAGCCAAGAGCGCCTAGCGGGGGGCAATGAGCAGTTCTTC.

Only a few counts were recorded for this clone. This sequence joins TRBV28 and TRBJ1-5; possible D gene TRBD1, 5 bases. Trimming left V 2 bases short and J 4 bases short, with 15 bases between. The CDR3 totals 16 residues. From germline, CDR1 is MDHEN and CDR2 SYDVKM. The CDR3 sequence is CASSLLPGGLNQPQHF. CDR3 coding DNA: TGTGCCAGCAGTTTACTGCCCGGGGGTCTGAATCAGCCCCAGCATTTT.

V and J are TRBV7-2 and TRBJ2-7; 8 bases map to TRBD1. Germline V CDR1 and CDR2: SGHTA, FQGNSA. This CDR3 region has 15 residues. The V gene end was trimmed by 4 bases and the J gene end by 3 bases; junction bases not matched to a gene: 8. CDR3 coding DNA: TGTGCCAGCAGCTCTCCGGACAGGGTTTTCTACGAGCAGTACTTC. Protein: CASSSPDRVFYEQYF.

This rearrangement joins TRBV30 to TRBJ1-2, with 9 bases identical to TRBD1. Looked up from germline, CDR1 is GTSNPN and CDR2 is SVGIG (reference sequence). This CDR3 is 14 amino acids long. With V trimmed by 4 bases and J by 2 bases, 5 bases remained unmatched. This chain's CDR3 is CAWNRDRANYGYTF. The DNA of the CDR3 is TGTGCCTGGAACCGGGACAGGGCGAACTATGGCTACACCTTC.

The chain is built from TRBV11-2 and TRBJ2-7; D possibly corresponds to TRBD1 (5 bases). Trimming left V 1 base short and J 1 base short, with 8 bases between. The germline V gene has CDR1 SGHAT and CDR2 FQNNGV. The CDR3 has 14 amino acids. As DNA, the CDR3 is TGTGCCAGCAGCTTAGGGGGCAGTTCCTACGAGCAGTACTTC. This translates into CASSLGGSSYEQYF.

The chain carries TRBV28 and TRBJ2-1; TRBD1 aligns across 8 bases. Germline V gives CDR1 MDHEN, CDR2 SYDVKM. The length of the CDR3 is 11 residues. J gave up 15 bases and V 3 bases, and 4 bases lay outside the gene matches. The CDR3 DNA reads TGTGCCAGCAGTTTCGCAGGGGGCAGGTTCTTC. Encoded protein: CASSFAGGRFF.

Comment on this clone: A junction end diverges from the germline sequence, so it may reflect a read error. In nucleotides, the CDR3 is TGTGCCACCAGCCGAGACGTAGGGTCCGGGGAGCTGTTTTTT. It yields the protein CATSRDVGSGELFF. V usage is TRBV15 and J usage is TRBJ2-2; D gene ambiguous. The CDR3 covers 14 residues. Germline assignment: CDR1 LNHNV and CDR2 YYDKDF (reference sequence).